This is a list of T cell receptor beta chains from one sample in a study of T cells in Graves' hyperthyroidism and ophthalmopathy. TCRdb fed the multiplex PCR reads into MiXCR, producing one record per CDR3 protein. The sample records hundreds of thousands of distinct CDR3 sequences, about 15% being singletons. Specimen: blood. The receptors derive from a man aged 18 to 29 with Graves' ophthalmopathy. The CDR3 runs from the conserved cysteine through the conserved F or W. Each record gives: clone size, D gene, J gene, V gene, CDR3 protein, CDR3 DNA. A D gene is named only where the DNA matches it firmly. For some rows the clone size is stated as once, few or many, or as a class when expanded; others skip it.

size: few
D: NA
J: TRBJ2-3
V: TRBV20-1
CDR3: CSAPERGGVYF
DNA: TGCAGTGCCCCCGAGAGGGGGGGTGTGTATTTT

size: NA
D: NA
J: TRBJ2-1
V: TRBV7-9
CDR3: CASSLMGGYNEQFF
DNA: TGTGCCAGCAGCTTAATGGGGGGCTACAATGAGCAGTTCTTC

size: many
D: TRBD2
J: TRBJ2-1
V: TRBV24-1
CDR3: CATSGSGRAFYNEQFF
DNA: TGTGCCACCAGTGGGAGCGGGAGGGCTTTCTACAATGAGCAGTTCTTC

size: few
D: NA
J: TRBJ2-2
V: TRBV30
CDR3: CAWSGVVTGELFF
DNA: TGTGCCTGGAGTGGAGTCGTCACCGGGGAGCTGTTTTTT

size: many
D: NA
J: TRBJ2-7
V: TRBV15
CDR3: CATSRDRTHSYEQYF
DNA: TGTGCCACCAGCAGAGATCGGACACACAGCTACGAGCAGTACTTC

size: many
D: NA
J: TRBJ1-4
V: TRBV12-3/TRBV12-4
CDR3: CASSPQELNEKLFF
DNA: TGTGCCAGCAGTCCGCAGGAACTTAATGAAAAACTGTTTTTT

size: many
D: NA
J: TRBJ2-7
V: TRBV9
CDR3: CASSVGPDSYEQYF
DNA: TGTGCCAGCAGCGTCGGTCCAGATTCCTACGAGCAGTACTTC

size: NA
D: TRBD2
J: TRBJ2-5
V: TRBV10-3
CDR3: CAISAGGLLETQYF
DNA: TGTGCCATCAGTGCTGGGGGACTACTAGAGACCCAGTACTTC

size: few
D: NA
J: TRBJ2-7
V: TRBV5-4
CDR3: CASSKSRDTAYEQYF
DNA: TGTGCCAGCAGCAAAAGCCGGGACACCGCCTACGAGCAGTACTTC

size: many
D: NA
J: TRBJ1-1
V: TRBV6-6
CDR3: CASSYSRTRLMNTEAFF
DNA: TGTGCCAGCAGTTACAGTCGGACACGACTTATGAACACTGAAGCTTTCTTT